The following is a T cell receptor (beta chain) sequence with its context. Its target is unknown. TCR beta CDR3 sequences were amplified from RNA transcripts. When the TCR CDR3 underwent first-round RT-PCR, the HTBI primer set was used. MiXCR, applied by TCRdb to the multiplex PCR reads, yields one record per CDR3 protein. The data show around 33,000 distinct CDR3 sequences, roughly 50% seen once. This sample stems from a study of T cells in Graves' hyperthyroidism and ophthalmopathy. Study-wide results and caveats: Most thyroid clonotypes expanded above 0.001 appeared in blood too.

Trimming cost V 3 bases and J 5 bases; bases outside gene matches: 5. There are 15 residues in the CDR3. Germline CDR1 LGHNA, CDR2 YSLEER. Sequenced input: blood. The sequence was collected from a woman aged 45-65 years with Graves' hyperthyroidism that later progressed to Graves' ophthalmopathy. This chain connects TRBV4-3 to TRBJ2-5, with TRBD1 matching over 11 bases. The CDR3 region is CASSHPDRGLETQYF. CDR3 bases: TGCGCCAGCAGCCACCCGGACAGGGGGCTTGAGACCCAGTACTTC.